This entry lists 20 T cell receptor beta chains sequenced from one sample in a study of T cell responses to AZD1222 COVID-19 vaccine. Some clones are missing from TCRdb's copy, which holds only in-frame ones; the method was immunoSEQ multiplex PCR. The sample carries some 130,000 clones, roughly 90% recorded once. Sequenced here: peripheral blood, sampled 28 days after the second AZD1222 dose. The receptor source for this set is an adult who received the AZD1222 COVID-19 vaccine.

This clone was picked up one time. The chain has TRBV18 and TRBJ1-6, with 8 bases matching TRBD1. J was trimmed by 5 bases and V by 6 bases; bases with no gene match: 9. There are 16 residues in the CDR3. CDR1 is KGHSH and CDR2 is LQKENI in the germline V gene. CDR3 loop: CASSLWDRPNNSPLHF. CDR3 in DNA: TGTGCCAGCTCTCTTTGGGACAGGCCCAATAATTCACCCCTCCACTTT.

V is TRBV2 and J is TRBJ2-1; either TRBD1 or TRBD2 may supply D (5 bases each). Germline V gene lookup returns CDR1 SNHLY and CDR2 FYNNEI. The CDR3 runs to 14 residues. Trimming removed 6 bases at V and 6 bases at J, with 15 bases between. The DNA for the CDR3 is TGTGCCAGCAGGGGACGTCCCGAGGGCAATGAGCAGTTCTTC. This codes for CASRGRPEGNEQFF.

The chain carries TRBV18 and TRBJ1-1; TRBD1 is a possible D gene (6 bases). The V gene lost 1 base and the J gene lost 1 base, with 7 bases spanning the gap. The CDR3 runs 14 residues. Germline CDR1 KGHSH, CDR2 LQKENI. The CDR3 sequence is CASSPQGGNTEAFF. CDR3 in DNA: TGTGCCAGCTCACCACAGGGGGGGAACACTGAAGCTTTCTTT.

J is TRBJ1-2 and V is TRBV10-3; TRBD1 is a possible D gene (5 bases). Trimming took off 0 bases at V and 6 bases at J, with 8 bases between the two ends. Looked up from germline, CDR1 is ENHRY and CDR2 is SYGVKD. CDR3 length: 13 residues. DNA for the CDR3: TGTGCCATCAGTGAGTCGGGAGGGGATGGCTACACCTTC. It specifies CAISESGGDGYTF.

In its sample, this clone was seen a few times. The chain is built from TRBV11-2 and TRBJ2-7; 8 bases are shared with TRBD2. Germline V gene data show CDR1 as SGHAT and CDR2 as FQNNGV. There are 16 residues in the CDR3. V was clipped by 0 bases and J by 0 bases; unmatched bases: 4. CDR3 protein: CASSLEIGGASYEQYF. CDR3 DNA: TGTGCCAGCAGCTTAGAGATCGGGGGGGCCTCCTACGAGCAGTACTTC.

The chain is built from TRBV5-4 and TRBJ2-7; 7 bases align to TRBD2. The germline CDR1 and CDR2 sequences are SGHNT and YYREEE (reference sequence). This CDR3 is 15 amino acids long. V lost 4 bases to trimming and J lost 0 bases; unmatched junction nucleotides: 7. In nucleotides, the CDR3 is TGTGCCAGCAGCCCCACTAGCGTTAGCTCCTACGAGCAGTACTTC. Protein product: CASSPTSVSSYEQYF.

The sample holds one count of this clone. The chain couples TRBV2 to TRBJ1-5, with 10 bases identical to TRBD1. The CDR3 runs to 15 residues. Per germline, CDR1 SNHLY and CDR2 FYNNEI. Losses at the gene ends were 5 bases for V and 2 bases for J; bases not matched to a gene: 3. CDR3 bases: TGTGCCAGCAGTCCGACAGGGGGCCGCAATCAGCCCCAGCATTTT. This gives the protein CASSPTGGRNQPQHF.

The chain has TRBV6-1 and TRBJ1-6; 9 nucleotides match TRBD1. This CDR3 has 14 amino acids. V lost 3 bases, J lost 14 bases, and 8 bases stayed unmatched. The germline gives CDR1 MNHNS, CDR2 SASEGT. The CDR3 here is CASSEDRGTGALHF. In nucleotides, the CDR3 is TGTGCCAGCAGTGAGGACAGGGGTACTGGGGCCCTCCACTTT.

The J gene is TRBJ1-5, the V gene TRBV11-2; weak D call: TRBD1 (6 bases). The V end lost 1 base, the J end lost 6 bases, and 13 bases lay between the germline ends. Germline V gene data show CDR1 as SGHAT and CDR2 as FQNNGV. The CDR3 runs 15 residues. Written as DNA, the CDR3 is TGTGCCAGCAGCTTAGGAGGGGCAGGGGTTCAGCCCCAGCATTTT. Amino acids: CASSLGGAGVQPQHF.

V is TRBV14 and J is TRBJ2-3, with a possible D match to TRBD2 (5 bases). From germline, CDR1 is SGHDN and CDR2 FVKESK. Trimming cost V 3 bases and J 3 bases, with 19 bases left between them. This CDR3 is 17 amino acids long. CDR3 sequence (DNA): TGTGCCAGCAGCCATCGCCGGGGTAGCGCAGGAACAGATACGCAGTATTTT. Translating gives CASSHRRGSAGTDTQYF.

The chain joins TRBV9 to TRBJ2-7; D is perhaps TRBD2 (5 bases). CDR1 is SGDLS and CDR2 is YYNGEE in the germline V gene. Trimming removed 0 bases at V and 4 bases at J, with 14 bases between. This CDR3 has 15 residues. Here the CDR3 reads CASSVGGSVEYEQYF. DNA for the CDR3: TGTGCCAGCAGCGTAGGGGGTAGCGTTGAGTACGAGCAGTACTTC.

The gene calls are TRBV5-4 and TRBJ1-2; 10 bases agree with TRBD1. V lost 4 bases and J lost 8; bases outside the gene matches: 5. Germline V gives CDR1 SGHNT, CDR2 YYREEE (reference sequence). The CDR3 contains 13 residues. CDR3 sequence: CASSRTGGSGYTF. The CDR3 DNA reads TGTGCCAGCAGCAGGACAGGGGGGTCCGGCTACACCTTC.

The chain links TRBV5-1 to TRBJ1-1; D possibly corresponds to TRBD1 (5 bases). The CDR3 has 13 amino acids. Per germline, CDR1 SGHRS and CDR2 YFSETQ. The V end was cut by 4 bases, the J end by 5 bases, with 12 bases between. CDR3 DNA sequence: TGCGCCAGCAGCCGCGCGGGGGAGACTGAAGCTTTCTTT. Translation: CASSRAGETEAFF.

V gene TRBV6-5 combines with J gene TRBJ2-7, with 9 bases lining up with TRBD1. CDR1 is MNHEY and CDR2 is SVGAGI in the germline V gene. Trimming at V came to 3 bases and at J to 3 bases, leaving 9 bases not matched to a gene. CDR3 size: 16 residues. The CDR3 sequence is CASSYLLGQGSYEQYF. The CDR3 DNA reads as TGTGCCAGCAGTTATCTCTTGGGACAGGGAAGCTACGAGCAGTACTTC.

The chain couples TRBV11-3 to TRBJ2-1, with TRBD2 matching over 8 bases. The V and J ends lost 1 base and 3 bases, in that order; junction bases with no gene match: 11. Germline-derived CDR1 and CDR2 are SGHNT and YENEEA. CDR3 length: 18 residues. CDR3 bases: TGTGCCAGCAGCTTAGCAAATAGCGGGGTTTCTAACTACAATGAGCAGTTCTTC. This codes for CASSLANSGVSNYNEQFF.

The chain combines TRBV27 with TRBJ2-3; possible D gene TRBD2, 6 bases. There are 16 residues in the CDR3. Deletions cut 5 bases from V and 5 bases from J, with 20 bases between. Germline assignment: CDR1 MNHEY and CDR2 SMNVEV (reference sequence). In DNA form, the CDR3 reads TGTGCCAGCAGTCCTAACGCCCGATTGGGGGGAGATACGCAGTATTTT. This translates into CASSPNARLGGDTQYF.

V usage is TRBV10-2 and J usage is TRBJ1-2, with 9 bases that match TRBD1. The V and J ends lost 2 bases and 4 bases, in that order; junction bases with no gene match: 2. The germline V gene encodes CDR1 WSHSY and CDR2 SAAADI. This CDR3 comprises 14 residues. CDR3 loop: CASSERTGAYGYTF. Here the CDR3 DNA reads TGCGCCAGCAGTGAGAGGACAGGGGCCTATGGCTACACCTTC.

The rearrangement joins TRBV19 to TRBJ2-4; 8 positions match TRBD1. Trimming at V came to 4 bases and at J to 2 bases, leaving 4 bases not matched to a gene. Germline V gene lookup returns CDR1 LNHDA and CDR2 SQIVND (reference sequence). CDR3 length: 15 residues. CDR3 in amino acids: CASSSRGRTKNIQYF. CDR3 coding DNA: TGTGCCAGTAGTAGCAGGGGGCGAACCAAAAACATTCAGTACTTC.

This chain connects TRBV14 to TRBJ1-5; D not certain. The length of the CDR3 is 13 residues. The ends were cut back, 1 base at V and 3 bases at J, with 4 bases in the middle. CDR1 and CDR2 from the germline V gene are SGHDN and FVKESK. CDR3 loop: CASSQGFNQPQHF. For the CDR3, the DNA is TGTGCCAGCAGCCAAGGATTCAATCAGCCCCAGCATTTT.

The CDR3 is CATARRTSGTTDTQYF. DNA for the CDR3: TGTGCCACCGCCCGTAGGACTAGCGGGACCACAGATACGCAGTATTTT. V and J are TRBV15 and TRBJ2-3; 12 positions match TRBD2. The CDR3 is made up of 16 amino acids. The V segment lost 8 bases and the J segment 2 bases; nucleotides outside the gene matches: 8. Per germline, CDR1 LNHNV and CDR2 YYDKDF (reference sequence).